This T cell receptor (beta chain) comes out of a study of T cell repertoires in cytomegalovirus infection. TCRdb processed the reads anew with MiXCR; each CDR3 protein has one entry. The table lists 700,000 to 950,000 distinct CDR3 sequences, about 30% of them singletons, with under 15% in the top ten. Concerning this clonotype: As yet, its antigen is unknown.

CDR1 and CDR2 (germline): SGHVS, FNYEAQ. There are 13 residues in the CDR3. Trimming shortened V by 3 bases and J by 3 bases, and 6 bases separated the two germline ends. Sequenced material: cultured CD8+ T cells from PBMCs, taken from culture after CMV antigen stimulation. The chain links TRBV7-6 to TRBJ2-1; no definite D call. The sequence came from a human donor in good health (CMV status not recorded). Some clones in this sample may be carry-over from other donors' samples. CDR3 nucleotides: TGTGCCAGCAGCTTGATCAACTACAATGAGCAGTTCTTC. Protein: CASSLINYNEQFF. The full variable domain, completed using reference TRBV7-6 and TRBJ2-1, is GAGVSQSPRYKVTKRGQDVALRCDPISGHVSLYWYRQALGQGPEFLTYFNYEAQQDKSGLPNDRFSAERPEGSISTLTIQRTEQRDSAMYRCASSLINYNEQFFGPGTRLTVL.